This T cell receptor beta chain was identified during a study of T cell responses to AZD1222 COVID-19 vaccine. Broader study findings: Baseline seropositives among AZD1222 recipients totaled only 5 or 6. Donors in the cohort were predominantly white British and more often female, and clonal diversity was possibly underestimated.

A word on this clone: What it binds is unknown.

Sequenced by immunoSEQ multiplex PCR; TCRdb stores in-frame clones only, minus some. Of over 120,000 clones listed, 80% to 95% are singletons. The CDR3 loop spans 16 amino acids. Germline values: CDR1 SGDLS, CDR2 YYNGEE. V lost 0 bases, J lost 8 bases, and 8 bases stayed unmatched. This sequence joins TRBV9 and TRBJ2-1, with 10 bases that match TRBD2. Source: peripheral blood, taken 28 days after the second AZD1222 dose. The receptor was derived from an adult who received the AZD1222 COVID-19 vaccine. The CDR3 DNA reads as TGTGCCAGCAGCGTAGGGGCTAGCGGGAGTTCGTATGAGCAGTTCTTC. This codes for CASSVGASGSSYEQFF.